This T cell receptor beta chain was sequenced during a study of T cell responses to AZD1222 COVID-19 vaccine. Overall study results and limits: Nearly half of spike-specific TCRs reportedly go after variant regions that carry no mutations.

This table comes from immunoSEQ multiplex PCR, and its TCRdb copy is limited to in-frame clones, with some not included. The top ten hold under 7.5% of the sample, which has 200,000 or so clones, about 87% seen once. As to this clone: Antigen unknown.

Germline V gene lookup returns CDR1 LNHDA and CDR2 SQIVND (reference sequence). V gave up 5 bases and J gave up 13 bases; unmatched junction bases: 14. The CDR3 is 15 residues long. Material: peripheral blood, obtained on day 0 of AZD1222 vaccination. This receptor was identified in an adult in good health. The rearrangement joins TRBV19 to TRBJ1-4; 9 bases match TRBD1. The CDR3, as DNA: TGTGCCAGTAGTCTAACAGGGGGCGCGGGCCGGGGACTGTTTTTT. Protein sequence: CASSLTGGAGRGLFF.